A single sample gave rise to the 30 T cell receptor beta chains below, sequenced in a study of T cells in Graves' hyperthyroidism and ophthalmopathy. Researchers took RNA transcripts and amplified the TCR beta CDR3 regions from them. A first-round RT-PCR of the TCR CDR3 used the HTBI primer set. From the multiplex PCR reads, TCRdb called clonotypes with MiXCR, one entry per CDR3 protein. The sample has about 280,000 distinct CDR3 sequences; around a quarter are singletons. Material: blood. All receptors come from a man aged 35-49 years with Graves' hyperthyroidism that later progressed to Graves' ophthalmopathy.

This clonotype was seen at least ten times. This chain uses TRBV5-5 with TRBJ1-2; D may be TRBD1 (5 bases). The germline V and J ends were trimmed by 5 bases and 2 bases, with 19 bases remaining between them. The CDR3 loop spans 16 amino acids. From germline, CDR1 is SGHKS and CDR2 YYEKEE (reference sequence). CDR3 bases: TGTGCCAGCAGATCCCTGATGAGGGGAGACAACTATGGCTACACCTTC. Translated: CASRSLMRGDNYGYTF.

This clonotype was picked up many times. The rearrangement uses TRBV24-1 and TRBJ1-2; no definite D call. Germline CDR1 KGHDR, CDR2 SFDVKD. There are 12 residues in the CDR3. V lost 5 bases, J lost 3 bases, and 6 bases lay in between. CDR3 bases: TGTGCCACCAGTGCGACGGACTATGGCTACACCTTC. Translated, it gives CATSATDYGYTF.

This clonotype appeared many times. The V and J genes are TRBV3-1 and TRBJ2-7; a possible D gene is TRBD2 (5 bases). The V gene lost 1 base and the J gene lost 3 bases, with 13 bases spanning the gap. This CDR3 contains 15 residues. Germline CDR1 LGHDT, CDR2 YNNKEL (reference sequence). In DNA form, the CDR3 reads TGTGCCAGCAGCCAAGTTGAGCGAGGGATCTACGAGCAGTACTTC. Its translation: CASSQVERGIYEQYF.

This clonotype was detected ten times or more. The CDR3 protein is CASSAGTSYEQYF. CDR3 nucleotides: TGCGCCAGCAGCGCCGGGACTTCCTACGAGCAGTACTTC. The rearrangement links TRBV10-1 to TRBJ2-7, with a possible D match to TRBD2 (6 bases). The length of the CDR3 is 13 residues. V was trimmed by 6 bases and J by 1 base, leaving 10 bases between them. Germline CDR1 is WNHNN and CDR2 is SYGVQD (reference sequence).

In this sample, this clonotype turned up many times. V gene TRBV18 combines with J gene TRBJ1-3; unclear D gene. There are 14 residues in the CDR3. The V and J ends lost 3 bases and 3 bases respectively, with 9 bases between them. Germline CDR1 is KGHSH and CDR2 is LQKENI. CDR3 coding DNA: TGTGCCAGCTCACCCGAGGGAAGTGGAAACACCATATATTTT. Protein sequence: CASSPEGSGNTIYF. Complete variable domain (other parts from reference TRBV18 and TRBJ1-3): NAGVMQNPRHLVRRRGQEARLRCSPMKGHSHVYWYRQLPEEGLKFMVYLQKENIIDESGMPKERFSAEFPKEGPSILRIQQVVRGDSAAYFCASSPEGSGNTIYFGEGSWLTVV.

At least ten counts were recorded for this clonotype. This chain connects TRBV24-1 to TRBJ2-1; 10 bases agree with TRBD1. The CDR3 is 17 amino acids. V shed 4 bases, J shed 10 bases, and the junction held 15 bases outside the gene matches. Looked up from germline, CDR1 is KGHDR and CDR2 is SFDVKD. The CDR3, as DNA: TGTGCCACCAGTGACCCACGGACAGGGGGAAAGATCTGGGAGCAGTTCTTC. This gives the protein CATSDPRTGGKIWEQFF.

This clonotype was observed at least ten times. This rearrangement joins TRBV27 to TRBJ1-1; no reliable D call. V was clipped by 0 bases and J by 1 base, with 6 bases between them. Germline-derived CDR1 and CDR2 are MNHEY and SMNVEV (reference sequence). The CDR3 has 14 residues. CDR3 protein: CASSLSPRNTEAFF. CDR3 in DNA: TGTGCCAGCAGTTTATCTCCCAGGAACACTGAAGCTTTCTTT.

This clonotype has a handful of counts. V usage is TRBV12-5 and J usage is TRBJ2-3, with 8 bases that match TRBD1. V shed 4 bases, J shed 5 bases, and the junction held 11 bases outside the gene matches. CDR3 size: 16 residues. Germline lookup yields CDR1 LGHNT and CDR2 FRNRAP. The chain's CDR3 is CASGSTTGQGGDTQYF. The CDR3 DNA follows: TGTGCTAGTGGTTCCACCACAGGACAGGGTGGAGATACGCAGTATTTT.

This clonotype was picked up a small number of times. This chain uses TRBV19 with TRBJ2-7; possibly TRBD1 for D (5 bases). Trimming pared 3 bases from V and 1 base from J, leaving 7 bases between. The V gene's germline CDR1 is LNHDA and CDR2 SQIVND (reference sequence). CDR3 size: 13 residues. Here the CDR3 DNA reads TGTGCCAGTAGTATCCCAGGGTCCTACGAGCAGTACTTC. Residues: CASSIPGSYEQYF.

As concerns this clonotype: The DNA is left out, because the CDR3 cannot be placed on it with certainty; the CDR3 is given as TCRdb lists it. The chain joins TRBV30 to TRBJ2-5; TRBD2, the table's D call, lacks a check against the DNA. CDR1 and CDR2 from the germline V gene are GTSNPN and SVGIG (reference sequence). The length of the CDR3 is 17 amino acids, counting both ends. The chain's CDR3 is CAWRGTSGRLSWETQYF.

The count of this clonotype is one. The chain links TRBV27 to TRBJ2-2, with D maybe TRBD1 (6 bases). Trimming stripped 3 bases from V and 8 bases from J, with 10 bases between. Germline CDR1 MNHEY, CDR2 SMNVEV (reference sequence). This CDR3 region has 13 residues. CDR3 coding DNA: TGTGCCAGCAGTTTGTGGGGGCCGGGGGAGCTGTTTTTT. Protein: CASSLWGPGELFF.

Ten or more counts support this clonotype. The chain employs TRBV10-3 and TRBJ1-1; TRBD1 aligns across 8 bases. Germline V gene sequence: CDR1 ENHRY, CDR2 SYGVKD. CDR3 length: 14 residues. V dropped 5 bases and J dropped 5; count of bases not matched to a gene: 7. Written as DNA, the CDR3 is TGTGCCATCAGTTATACAGGGGGAGGAACTGAAGCTTTCTTT. This codes for CAISYTGGGTEAFF.

J is TRBJ2-7 and V is TRBV6-2 or TRBV6-3; D remains unclear. V lost 10 bases and J 0 bases, leaving 16 bases between the germline ends. CDR3 length: 14 residues. CDR1 and CDR2 (germline): MNHEY, SVGEGT. CDR3 sequence reads: CATARTLSSYEQYF. The CDR3 nucleotides are TGTGCCACCGCTAGGACCCTCTCCTCCTACGAGCAGTACTTC.

In its sample, this clonotype was seen many times. The V and J genes are TRBV29-1 and TRBJ2-5; either TRBD1 or TRBD2 may supply D (6 bases each). Per germline, CDR1 SQVTM and CDR2 ANQGSEA. CDR3 length equals 13 residues. V lost 3 bases and J lost 3, with 11 bases in between. The CDR3 sequence is CSVDRGRKETQYF. For the CDR3, the DNA is TGCAGCGTTGACCGGGGGCGGAAAGAGACCCAGTACTTC.

This clonotype was detected only a few times. The chain recombines TRBV6-2 or TRBV6-3 with TRBJ1-2; a weak D match, TRBD1 (5 bases). The V end was cut by 5 bases, the J end by 0 bases, with 10 bases between. This CDR3 region has 14 residues. Germline V gene lookup returns CDR1 MNHEY and CDR2 SVGEGT. The CDR3 DNA reads TGTGCCAGCAGTCCGGTGGGGGCTAACTATGGCTACACCTTC. Its translation is CASSPVGANYGYTF.

At least ten counts were recorded for this clonotype. The chain carries TRBV3-1 and TRBJ2-2; D gene ambiguous. Germline values: CDR1 LGHDT, CDR2 YNNKEL (reference sequence). Trimming stripped 3 bases from V and 6 bases from J, with 8 bases between. CDR3 length: 13 residues. The CDR3 spells CASSHPPAGELFF. DNA for the CDR3: TGTGCCAGCAGCCACCCCCCTGCCGGGGAGCTGTTTTTT. Based on the CDR3 plus reference TRBV3-1 and TRBJ2-2, the full variable domain is DTAVSQTPKYLVTQMGNDKSIKCEQNLGHDTMYWYKQDSKKFLKIMFSYNNKELIINETVPNRFSPKSPDKAHLNLHINSLELGDSAVYFCASSHPPAGELFFGEGSRLTVL.

In this sample, this clonotype turned up many times. V usage is TRBV9 and J usage is TRBJ1-3; D ambiguous. The germline V and J ends were trimmed by 4 bases and 2 bases, with 13 bases remaining between them. CDR1 SGDLS and CDR2 YYNGEE come from the germline V gene. The CDR3 loop spans 15 amino acids. The CDR3 reads CASSQGREAGNTIYF. CDR3 DNA: TGTGCCAGCAGCCAAGGGAGAGAAGCTGGAAACACCATATATTTT.

The V call is TRBV24-1, the J call TRBJ2-5, with 9 nucleotides matching TRBD1. Germline V gene sequence: CDR1 KGHDR, CDR2 SFDVKD. This CDR3 contains 15 residues. V was pared by 3 bases and J by 1 base, with 2 bases of the junction left unmatched. CDR3 nucleotide sequence: TGTGCCACCAGTGATCCGGACAGGGGCCAAGAGACCCAGTACTTC. It encodes CATSDPDRGQETQYF.

This clonotype was recorded many times. The gene calls are TRBV27 and TRBJ1-5; 8 bases fit TRBD1. The CDR3 loop spans 14 amino acids. The germline gives CDR1 MNHEY, CDR2 SMNVEV (reference sequence). The V and J ends lost 5 bases and 7 bases, in that order; junction bases with no gene match: 7. The CDR3 spells CASSPDRGRQPQHF. The DNA for the CDR3 is TGTGCCAGCAGTCCCGACAGGGGCAGGCAGCCCCAGCATTTT.

The chain joins TRBV19 to TRBJ1-2; D call uncertain. Trimming pared 6 bases from V and 2 bases from J, leaving 4 bases between. Germline V gene sequence: CDR1 LNHDA, CDR2 SQIVND (reference sequence). The CDR3 loop spans 11 amino acids. The CDR3 sequence is CASSWNYGYTF. The CDR3 DNA reads as TGTGCCAGTAGCTGGAACTATGGCTACACCTTC.

The sample holds many counts of this clonotype. V gene TRBV30 combines with J gene TRBJ1-5; weak D call: TRBD1 (5 bases). V lost 3 bases and J lost 3, with 6 bases in between. In germline, CDR1 is GTSNPN, CDR2 SVGIG (reference sequence). This CDR3 is 12 amino acids long. CDR3 region: CAWSRVNQPQHF. The CDR3 nucleotides read TGTGCCTGGAGCAGGGTCAATCAGCCCCAGCATTTT.

The gene calls are TRBV19 and TRBJ1-2; 10 nucleotides align to TRBD1. Unmatched junction bases numbered 1, after V lost 3 bases and J lost 6 bases. The CDR3 runs to 13 residues. Germline CDR1 and CDR2: LNHDA and SQIVND (reference sequence). CDR3 nucleotides: TGTGCCAGTAGTATTGGGACAGGGGATGGCTACACCTTC. Its protein product is CASSIGTGDGYTF.

Many counts were recorded for this clonotype. The chain uses TRBV5-1 and TRBJ2-7; 8 nucleotides align to TRBD2. CDR3 size: 16 residues. The germline CDR1 and CDR2 sequences are SGHRS and YFSETQ. V trimming: 0 bases; J trimming: 3 bases; junction bases outside the gene matches: 8. Here the CDR3 reads CASSLAGREAIYEQYF. CDR3 coding DNA: TGCGCCAGCAGCTTGGCGGGGCGGGAGGCTATCTACGAGCAGTACTTC.

This CDR3 reads CASSNQDKEYGYTF. For the CDR3, the DNA is TGTGCCAGCAGCAACCAGGATAAAGAATATGGCTACACCTTC. The chain combines TRBV7-9 with TRBJ1-2; D not certain. V lost 5 bases and J lost 5, with 15 bases in between. This CDR3 contains 14 residues. Per the germline V gene, CDR1 is SEHNR and CDR2 is FQNEAQ (reference sequence).

V is TRBV6-1 and J is TRBJ1-1, with D perhaps matching TRBD1 (6 bases). Germline V gene sequence: CDR1 MNHNS, CDR2 SASEGT. Trimming removed 6 bases from V and 0 bases from J, with 14 bases in between. CDR3 size: 15 residues. CDR3 nucleotide sequence: TGTGCCAGCAGGATGACAGGACTATTGAACACTGAAGCTTTCTTT. Protein product: CASRMTGLLNTEAFF.

This sequence joins TRBV30 and TRBJ1-1; weak D call: TRBD1 (5 bases). Trimming took off 5 bases at V and 11 bases at J, with 18 bases between the two ends. The length of the CDR3 is 12 residues. CDR1 is GTSNPN and CDR2 is SVGIG in the germline V gene (reference sequence). The CDR3 sequence: CAWLWQGNEAFF. The CDR3 DNA follows: TGTGCCTGGCTTTGGCAGGGAAATGAGGCTTTCTTT.

This clonotype was observed many times. This sequence joins TRBV15 and TRBJ1-3; possibly TRBD1 for D (6 bases). With 3 bases removed from V and 4 bases from J, the gap between germline ends came to 13 bases. CDR1 LNHNV and CDR2 YYDKDF come from the germline V gene (reference sequence). The CDR3 is 15 amino acids. In DNA form, the CDR3 reads TGTGCCACCAGCAGGAAGACAGGCCCCGGAAACACCATATATTTT. Its protein is CATSRKTGPGNTIYF.

In this sample, this clonotype turned up many times. The chain is built from TRBV6-5 and TRBJ2-4, with a weak D call TRBD2 (6 bases). Germline CDR1 reads MNHEY; CDR2 reads SVGAGI. V shed 0 bases and J shed 4 bases, with 10 bases lying between them. The CDR3 loop spans 15 amino acids. The CDR3 DNA reads TGTGCCAGCAGTTACTCGATGGGGGGTAAAAACATTCAGTACTTC. It codes for CASSYSMGGKNIQYF.

This clonotype was picked up many times. The chain has TRBV20-1 and TRBJ2-7; D is undetermined. Germline CDR1 DFQATT, CDR2 SNEGSKA (reference sequence). The CDR3 length is 11 residues. With 4 bases removed from V and 2 bases from J, the gap between germline ends came to 6 bases. The CDR3 here is CSATVAYEQYF. Here the CDR3 DNA reads TGCAGTGCTACCGTTGCCTACGAGCAGTACTTC.

This clonotype was recorded at least ten times. The CDR3 protein is CASSLGRDWLRYGYTF. The CDR3, as DNA: TGTGCCAGCAGTTTGGGCAGGGACTGGTTGCGGTATGGCTACACCTTC. V gene TRBV27 combines with J gene TRBJ1-2; D is possibly TRBD1 (5 bases). The V gene's germline CDR1 is MNHEY and CDR2 SMNVEV (reference sequence). V was cut by 3 bases and J by 5 bases, with 19 bases left in between. CDR3 length: 16 amino acids.